This TCR beta chain was recorded in a study of T cell repertoires in cytomegalovirus infection. Study-wide background: As its CMV epitopes, the study selected recently identified HLA-C-restricted and well-studied HLA-B-restricted targets. CMV infection and matching HLA type were both indicated by public TCR beta signatures. Findings and limits, study-wide: Ex vivo, HLA-C-restricted CMV-specific TCR beta clonotypes prevailed over the rest of the response. Cumulative frequency (of public TCR beta family members) identified carriers of CMV plus the relevant HLA.

This CDR3 contains 14 residues. Trimming shortened V by 6 bases and J by 1 base, and 12 bases separated the two germline ends. Germline values: CDR1 LNHDA, CDR2 SQIVND (reference sequence). MiXCR, applied by TCRdb to the reads, yields one record per CDR3 protein. The table records approximately 990,000 distinct CDR3 sequences, about a third of them present only once. This clonotype was counted a few times. Its antigen is not identified. The sequence was collected from a human donor in good health (CMV status not recorded). Some clones in this sample may be carry-over from other donors' samples. The sample in question was cultured CD8+ T cells from PBMCs, obtained from culture after CMV antigen stimulation. The chain couples TRBV19 to TRBJ1-1, with D possibly TRBD1 on 6 matching bases. This chain's CDR3 is CASSPDSSNTEAFF. The CDR3 nucleotides read TGTGCCAGTAGCCCGGACAGTTCGAACACTGAAGCTTTCTTT.